This T cell receptor beta chain emerged from a study of glioma-infiltrating T cells after dendritic cell vaccination. Using immunoSEQ multiplex PCR, the repertoire was profiled, and TCRdb retains in-frame clones only, with some absent. The data show tens of thousands of clones, with about four fifths seen just once and about 2% held by the top ten. A word on this clone: Its target is not known.

The CDR3 loop spans 16 amino acids. Trimming cost V 2 bases and J 2 bases, with 12 bases left between them. From germline, CDR1 is SNHLY and CDR2 FYNNEI. Selection required adequate fresh-frozen tumor tissue plus more than two years' survival data. Overall study findings and caveats: Higher pretreatment TIL content predicted longer progression-free time and survival.

The J gene is TRBJ2-2, the V gene TRBV2; tentative D call: TRBD1 (5 bases). The TCR was taken from a human donor with glioblastoma. Sequenced material: blood, taken before dendritic cell vaccination. CDR3 amino acids: CASSERQGVNTGELFF. The CDR3 DNA follows: TGTGCCAGCAGTGAACGGCAGGGTGTTAACACCGGGGAGCTGTTTTTT.